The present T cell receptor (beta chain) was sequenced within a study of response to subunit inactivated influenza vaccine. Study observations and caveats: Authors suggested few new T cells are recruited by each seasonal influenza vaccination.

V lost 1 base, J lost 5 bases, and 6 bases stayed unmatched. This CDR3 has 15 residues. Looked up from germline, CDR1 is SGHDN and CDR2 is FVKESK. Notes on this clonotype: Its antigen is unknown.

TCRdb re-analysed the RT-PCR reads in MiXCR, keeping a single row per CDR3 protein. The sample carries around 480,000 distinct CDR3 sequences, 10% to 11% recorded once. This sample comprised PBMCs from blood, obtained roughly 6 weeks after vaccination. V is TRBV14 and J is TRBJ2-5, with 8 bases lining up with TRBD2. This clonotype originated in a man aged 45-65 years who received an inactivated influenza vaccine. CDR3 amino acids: CASSQGGLVDETQYF. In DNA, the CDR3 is TGTGCCAGCAGCCAAGGGGGACTAGTAGACGAGACCCAGTACTTC.